The present entry profiles one TCR beta chain with its context. Seattle patients were enrolled while actively infected and followed longitudinally. The source of the sample is a study of blood T cell repertoires in COVID-19. Across the whole study: Researchers got acute and convalescent COVID-19 samples from the United States, Italy and Spain. T cells, B-cell-depleted T cells, or PBMCs provided the cDNA or gDNA that served as material.

As handled by the study authors: Estimation of nucleated cell counts relied on the amplification of reference gene primers. Data came from immunoSEQ multiplex PCR; TCRdb stores just in-frame clones and leaves some out. The V and J calls and clone size come from that table; D and trimming were worked out from the DNA. This sample has about 440,000 clones; around 88% occur once, and the top ten carry roughly 13%. The ends lost 2 bases at V and 0 bases at J; junction bases unmatched: 3. Germline CDR1 reads SGHVS; CDR2 reads FQNEAQ. This CDR3 contains 15 residues. The gene calls are TRBV7-8 and TRBJ1-1, with 7 bases that match TRBD1. This clonotype originated in a woman aged 50 to 60 with COVID-19, enrolled during active disease. The sample consisted of peripheral blood. The CDR3 DNA sequence: TGTGCCAGCAGCTTAACAGGGGTCATGAACACTGAAGCTTTCTTT. It codes for CASSLTGVMNTEAFF.